Each of the 22 T cell receptor beta chains below was sequenced from the same sample in a study of T-cell reconstitution after alpha-beta-depleted transplantation in children. It was with unique molecular identifiers that the TCRbeta library was prepared. MiXCR was run by TCRdb on the PCR reads, yielding one entry per CDR3 protein. The sample records about 610,000 distinct CDR3 sequences, over 9.5% being singletons. The sample in question was PBMCs from the stem cell graft donor, obtained from the stem cell graft. These receptors all stem from a human donor who donated a stem cell graft to a child with acute myeloid leukemia.

The chain links TRBV20-1 to TRBJ2-1, with a weak D call TRBD2 (7 bases). This CDR3 is 14 amino acids long. The V end was cut by 5 bases, the J end by 8 bases, with 19 bases between. Germline V gene sequence: CDR1 DFQATT, CDR2 SNEGSKA (reference sequence). CDR3 nucleotide sequence: TGCAGTGCTGGGGGCGGGAGAATAAACGATGAGCAGTTCTTC. Encoded protein: CSAGGGRINDEQFF.

In this sample, this clonotype turned up many times. This rearrangement joins TRBV9 to TRBJ2-1, with D perhaps assigned TRBD1 or TRBD2 (6 bases each). From germline, CDR1 is SGDLS and CDR2 YYNGEE. Trimming took off 6 bases at V and 7 bases at J, with 26 bases between the two ends. This CDR3 spans 17 amino acids. The CDR3 spells CASKRGAAPVRANEQFF. The CDR3 nucleotides read TGTGCCAGCAAGAGGGGGGCGGCCCCTGTACGGGCTAATGAGCAGTTCTTC.

This chain links TRBV7-6 with TRBJ2-3; TRBD2 aligns across 9 bases. V lost 1 base and J lost 8; bases outside the gene matches: 7. The CDR3 sequence is 15 residues long. The V gene's germline CDR1 is SGHVS and CDR2 FNYEAQ. This chain's CDR3 is CASSLEGGRESTQYF. CDR3 nucleotides: TGTGCCAGCAGCTTAGAGGGCGGGAGGGAGTCTACGCAGTATTTT. Full variable domain (outside the CDR3, taken from reference TRBV7-6 and TRBJ2-3): GAGVSQSPRYKVTKRGQDVALRCDPISGHVSLYWYRQALGQGPEFLTYFNYEAQQDKSGLPNDRFSAERPEGSISTLTIQRTEQRDSAMYRCASSLEGGRESTQYFGPGTRLTVL.

There are a few counts of this clonotype. The J gene is TRBJ2-1, the V gene TRBV6-6; TRBD2 matches at 9 bases. This CDR3 comprises 12 residues. The V gene's germline CDR1 is MNHNY and CDR2 SVGAGI (reference sequence). V shed 5 bases, J shed 10 bases, and the junction held 3 bases outside the gene matches. In nucleotides, the CDR3 is TGTGCCAGCAGTATTCTAGCGGGAGAGCAGTTCTTC. It specifies CASSILAGEQFF.

This chain joins TRBV20-1 and TRBJ2-1; 14 bases fit TRBD2. Germline trimming cut 6 bases from V and 5 bases from J; bases unmatched to any gene: 12. The length of the CDR3 is 17 residues. CDR1 and CDR2 from the germline V gene are DFQATT and SNEGSKA (reference sequence). The CDR3 nucleotides read TGCAGTGCCTCCGCAGGTTTGACTAGCGGGAGGGACAATGAGCAGTTCTTC. Translated: CSASAGLTSGRDNEQFF.

This clonotype appeared a few times. This chain uses TRBV7-3 with TRBJ2-2; 7 nucleotides line up with TRBD2. In germline, CDR1 is SGHTA, CDR2 FQGTGA. J was trimmed by 2 bases and V by 4 bases; bases with no gene match: 7. CDR3 length equals 16 residues. CDR3 DNA: TGTGCCAGCAGCTCTTTCGGGGGGATAAACACCGGGGAGCTGTTTTTT. Its translation: CASSSFGGINTGELFF.

The rearrangement links TRBV29-1 to TRBJ2-7; D uncertain. V was cut by 4 bases and J by 4 bases, with 8 bases left in between. The CDR3 loop spans 11 amino acids. Germline CDR1 is SQVTM and CDR2 is ANQGSEA. CDR3 nucleotides: TGCAGCGTTGCCCGACAATACGAGCAGTACTTC. This encodes CSVARQYEQYF.

The table lists this clonotype with many counts. The gene calls are TRBV20-1 and TRBJ1-5; the D is unclear. The V end lost 3 bases, the J end lost 11 bases, and 14 bases lay between the germline ends. Looked up from germline, CDR1 is DFQATT and CDR2 is SNEGSKA (reference sequence). The CDR3 is made up of 12 amino acids. This chain's CDR3 is CSARAAGSTQHF. The CDR3 DNA sequence: TGCAGTGCTAGGGCGGCGGGCAGCACCCAGCATTTT.

The sample holds a few counts of this clonotype. The CDR3, as DNA: TGTGCCAGCGGAGAGTTAATAGGCTCTGGGGCCAACGTCCTGACTTTC. This gives the protein CASGELIGSGANVLTF. This chain uses TRBV6-1 with TRBJ2-6; D is uncertain. Germline assignment: CDR1 MNHNS and CDR2 SASEGT. The CDR3 has 16 residues. Trimming left V 8 bases short and J 0 bases short, with 14 bases between.

In its sample, this clonotype was seen many times. The rearrangement joins TRBV20-1 to TRBJ1-5; TRBD1 might be the D (5 bases). Trimming stripped 3 bases from V and 5 bases from J, with 8 bases between. CDR1 is DFQATT and CDR2 is SNEGSKA in the germline V gene (reference sequence). The CDR3 spans 12 residues. In DNA, the CDR3 is TGCAGTGCTAGCCCGACAGATCAGCCCCAGCATTTT. Translating gives CSASPTDQPQHF.

V usage is TRBV7-2 and J usage is TRBJ2-7; no definite D call. The ends were cut back, 2 bases at V and 1 base at J, with 9 bases in the middle. The germline V gene encodes CDR1 SGHTA and CDR2 FQGNSA. The CDR3 runs to 14 residues. CDR3: CASSLSRRSYEQYF. The DNA for the CDR3 is TGTGCCAGCAGCTTATCCCGTCGTTCCTACGAGCAGTACTTC.

The V and J genes are TRBV7-9 and TRBJ2-1, with D perhaps assigned TRBD1 or TRBD2 (5 bases each). CDR3 length: 14 amino acids. The germline CDR1 and CDR2 sequences are SEHNR and FQNEAQ (reference sequence). V was shortened by 0 bases and J by 6 bases, with 9 bases between the two germline ends. For the CDR3, the DNA is TGTGCCAGCAGCTTAGCGGGACCTTTCAATGAGCAGTTCTTC. Amino acids: CASSLAGPFNEQFF.

This clonotype was found a few times. This chain connects TRBV20-1 to TRBJ2-1, with 8 bases that match TRBD2. The germline V gene has CDR1 DFQATT and CDR2 SNEGSKA (reference sequence). This CDR3 is built from 16 residues. The trim removed 3 bases at V and 0 bases at J, leaving 7 bases unmatched. DNA for the CDR3: TGCAGTGCTAGGCGGCTAGCGGGCCTCTCCTACAATGAGCAGTTCTTC. Its translation: CSARRLAGLSYNEQFF.

This clonotype was detected only a few times. The chain couples TRBV28 to TRBJ2-7, with TRBD1 matching over 9 bases. V lost 6 bases, J lost 7 bases, and 13 bases stayed unmatched. From germline, CDR1 is MDHEN and CDR2 SYDVKM. The CDR3 contains 15 residues. The CDR3 is CASSGTGRGKGEQYF. The CDR3 region has the DNA TGTGCCAGCAGCGGGACAGGGAGGGGGAAAGGGGAGCAGTACTTC. The variable domain in full, completed from reference TRBV28 and TRBJ2-7, reads DVKVTQSSRYLVKRTGEKVFLECVQDMDHENMFWYRQDPGLGLRLIYFSYDVKMKEKGDIPEGYSVSREKKERFSLILESASTNQTSMYLCASSGTGRGKGEQYFGPGTRLTVT.

J is TRBJ2-1 and V is TRBV27, with TRBD2 matching 13 bases. The germline CDR1 and CDR2 sequences are MNHEY and SMNVEV (reference sequence). The J segment lost 4 bases and the V segment lost 5 bases, leaving 5 bases of the junction unmatched. This CDR3 comprises 16 residues. The CDR3 is CASSPPGLAGYNEQFF. CDR3 bases: TGTGCCAGCAGTCCGCCGGGACTAGCGGGGTACAATGAGCAGTTCTTC.

This clonotype showed up just a few times. V is TRBV24-1 and J is TRBJ2-5; 10 bases fit TRBD1. CDR1 and CDR2 (germline): KGHDR, SFDVKD. The CDR3 is made up of 15 amino acids. The ends lost 4 bases at V and 4 bases at J; junction bases unmatched: 5. The CDR3 here is CATSEPGQGLETQYF. The CDR3 region has the DNA TGTGCCACCAGTGAGCCGGGACAGGGGTTAGAGACCCAGTACTTC.

This chain links TRBV7-2 with TRBJ2-7; D unclear. The germline V gene has CDR1 SGHTA and CDR2 FQGNSA. The CDR3 has 13 amino acids. Trimming left V 0 bases short and J 4 bases short, with 7 bases between. For the CDR3, the DNA is TGTGCCAGCAGCTTAGCAAAGTATTACGAGCAGTACTTC. This gives the protein CASSLAKYYEQYF.

The gene calls are TRBV29-1 and TRBJ2-2; 10 nucleotides match TRBD1. V lost 3 bases and J lost 7; bases outside the gene matches: 8. Germline CDR1 is SQVTM and CDR2 is ANQGSEA. This CDR3 is built from 15 residues. DNA of the CDR3: TGCAGCGTTGATCCCGGGACAGGGGTTGGCGGGGAGCTGTTTTTT. It yields the protein CSVDPGTGVGGELFF.

This clonotype was recorded a few times. The chain links TRBV29-1 to TRBJ2-7; 7 positions agree with TRBD1. Trimming removed 3 bases from V and 9 bases from J; junction bases left unmatched: 11. The CDR3 has 13 residues. CDR1 is SQVTM and CDR2 is ANQGSEA in the germline V gene. For the CDR3, the DNA is TGCAGCGTTGATAGGGCAGGGGGTTCTGTGCAGTACTTC. This encodes CSVDRAGGSVQYF.

This clonotype was found a few times. This rearrangement joins TRBV20-1 to TRBJ2-3, with 10 bases aligning to TRBD2. After removal of 3 bases from V and 4 bases from J, the junction contained 10 bases not matched to a gene. The CDR3 spans 16 residues. Germline V lookup: CDR1 DFQATT, CDR2 SNEGSKA (reference sequence). DNA of the CDR3: TGCAGTGCTAGTAATGGGGCTAGCGGGAGCTCAGATACGCAGTATTTT. Translation: CSASNGASGSSDTQYF.

This clonotype occurred once. The genes are TRBV25-1 and TRBJ2-7; D is perhaps TRBD1 (6 bases). This CDR3 has 13 residues. V was cut by 2 bases and J by 6 bases, with 11 bases left in between. Per germline, CDR1 MGHDK and CDR2 SYGVNS. The CDR3 DNA follows: TGTGCCAGCAGTGAAACAGGGTTGGGCGAGCAGTACTTC. Its translation is CASSETGLGEQYF.

The chain carries TRBV20-1 and TRBJ2-3, with D perhaps assigned TRBD1 or TRBD2 (5 bases each). The CDR3 consists of 15 residues. V was cut by 2 bases and J by 1 base, with 13 bases left in between. Germline-derived CDR1 and CDR2 are DFQATT and SNEGSKA (reference sequence). For the CDR3, the DNA is TGCAGTGCTAGATCGAGGGGTAAGGGCACAGATACGCAGTATTTT. Protein sequence: CSARSRGKGTDTQYF.